This T cell receptor beta chain was retrieved from a study of cytomegalovirus exposure and HLA in healthy donors. This CDR3 spans 15 amino acids. Trimming left V 0 bases short and J 2 bases short, with 10 bases between. The germline V gene encodes CDR1 GTSNPN and CDR2 SVGIG (reference sequence). Vbeta (60) and Jbeta (13) primers were used in the PCR. Using immunoSEQ multiplex PCR, the repertoire was profiled, and TCRdb retains in-frame clones only, with some absent. There are 150,000 to 200,000 clones in the sample; approximately 81% occur only once, and 2.3% lies in the top ten. The TCR sequence derives from a woman between 45 and 60 years old in good health and CMV-seronegative. The genes are TRBV30 and TRBJ2-2; D remains unclear. Sequencing was carried out using PBMCs. The CDR3 region has the DNA TGTGCCTGGAGTGTAACAGCCCTAAACACCGGGGAGCTGTTTTTT. Protein product: CAWSVTALNTGELFF. Using reference TRBV30 and TRBJ2-2 for the parts outside the CDR3, the full variable domain is SQTIHQWPATLVQPVGSPLSLECTVEGTSNPNLYWYRQAAGRGLQLLFYSVGIGQISSEVPQNLSASRPQDRQFILSSKKLLLSDSGFYLCAWSVTALNTGELFFGEGSRLTVL.